This T cell receptor beta chain was recorded in a study of control samples from healthy donors and cancer patients (dated by TCRdb to the early 2020s). As for this clone: The specificity of this receptor is unknown. Per-base qualities were not stored, and no clone one base away is much larger.

Library method: the immunoSEQ multiplex PCR assay. TCRdb re-hosts the immuneACCESS table, in-frame sequences only. Its copies lack some clones; in the studies checked, an unresolved V gene accounts for under half of them, and the cause for the rest is not known. Recorded for this sample are about 160,000 clones; 96% of them occurred a single time. The ten largest clones capture 1% of the sample. What was sequenced was blood. The receptor comes from a woman aged 25-40 years in good health.

The nucleotide sequence is given as TGTGCCAGCAGTGAAAGGCCAATGGCGGGAGGAAGCACAGATACGCAGTATTTT. This is translated as CASSERPMAGGSTDTQYF. The rearrangement combines TRBV6-1 with TRBJ2-3; the central 8 bases match TRBD2. The CDR3 starts with the cysteine, ends with the phenylalanine, and has 18 residues. The retained sequence is limited to the CDR3, 54 bases, with the frame set at the first base. From V the trimming removes 2 bases and from J it removes 0 bases, while the gene matches leave 10 bases of the junction unaccounted for. Taken from the germline V gene, the CDR1 and CDR2 loops are MNHNS and SASEGT.